What follows describes a single T cell receptor beta chain. Cells designated naive CD8 were CD45RO-negative and were positively selected for CCR7, with terminally differentiated effector memory CD45RA+ cells excluded. All donors qualified as healthy HIV-negative adults and had experienced no recent acute infections or vaccinations. This specimen belongs to a study of shared clonotypes between healthy human individuals. Across the study: The people who gave samples were a couple of women and a few men aged 18 to 49.

The table came from immunoSEQ multiplex PCR; TCRdb's copy has only in-frame clones and leaves some out. This table holds over 2,000,000 clones, 90% to 95% found once. This CDR3 comprises 12 residues. The V gene's germline CDR1 is SEHNR and CDR2 FQNEAQ (reference sequence). V lost 6 bases to trimming and J lost 6 bases, with 9 bases between them. The V gene is TRBV7-9, the J gene TRBJ2-1; D is undetermined. This TCR came from a man aged 18 to 29 in good health. Some clones in this sample may be carry-over from other donors' samples. The material sequenced was naive CD8+ T cells from PBMCs. CDR3 sequence (DNA): TGTGCCAGCAGGGTGGTCCTCAATGAGCAGTTCTTC. This codes for CASRVVLNEQFF.